This T cell receptor beta chain comes out of a study of T-cell memory formation after mild COVID-19. TCRdb ran MiXCR on the 5' RACE reads and lists one entry per CDR3 protein. In the table there are about 35,000 distinct CDR3 sequences, around 21% of which are singletons. This clonotype was seen many times. CDR3 size: 14 residues. Germline loops: CDR1 SGDLS, CDR2 YYNGEE. The V gene lost 4 bases and the J gene lost 4 bases, with 14 bases spanning the gap. The chain uses TRBV9 and TRBJ1-2; a possible D gene is TRBD1 (6 bases). The TCR was taken from an adult who had mild COVID-19 (a few samples of this study predate the infection). Cell type and time point are not known. The specimen was PBMCs or a T cell subset sorted from them (not recorded which). The CDR3 coding sequence is TGTGCCAGCAGCCTCGAACAGGGAGGCTATGGCTACACCTTC. This translates into CASSLEQGGYGYTF.